Listed below are T cell receptor beta chains from one sample, sequenced in a study of immune evolution from preneoplasia to lung adenocarcinoma. Clones were read by immunoSEQ multiplex PCR, and TCRdb kept only the in-frame ones, dropping some. The sample has some 3,000 clones, about 87% seen once. Material: FFPE invasive lung adenocarcinoma tissue. The receptors derive from an older person with invasive lung adenocarcinoma. CDR3s include the opening cysteine and the closing phenylalanine or tryptophan. The D gene is left open where the match is weak. The listing skips clone size in some rows; elsewhere it reads once, few, many or a size class.

TRBD2	once	TRBV7-2	TRBJ2-3	CASSLGPVSGMRDTQYF	TGTGCCAGCAGCTTAGGCCCCGTTAGCGGGATGAGGGATACGCAGTATTTT
NA	NA	TRBV30	TRBJ2-7	CAWSVSYEQYF	TGTGCCTGGAGTGTCTCATACGAGCAGTACTTC
NA	NA	TRBV7-3	TRBJ1-1	CASSSGPDEAEAFF	TGTGCCAGCAGCTCTGGGCCGGATGAGGCGGAAGCTTTCTTT
TRBD1	once	TRBV15	TRBJ2-7	CATSRDRGQSYEQYF	TGTGCCACCAGCAGAGACAGGGGGCAGTCCTACGAGCAGTACTTC
TRBD1	NA	TRBV6-5	TRBJ1-4	CASRGQGWFEKLFF	TGTGCCAGCAGGGGACAGGGTTGGTTTGAAAAACTGTTTTTT
NA	NA	TRBV7-2	TRBJ1-5	CASSSKGDQPQHF	TGTGCCAGCAGCTCCAAGGGAGATCAGCCCCAGCATTTT
NA	once	TRBV19	TRBJ2-6	CASKSVSSGANVLTF	TGTGCCAGTAAGTCAGTCAGCTCTGGGGCCAACGTCCTGACTTTC
NA	NA	TRBV28	TRBJ2-1	CASRVRDEQFF	TGTGCCAGCCGCGTTAGGGATGAGCAGTTCTTC
NA	few	TRBV18	TRBJ2-5	CASSPNFQETQYF	TGTGCCAGCTCACCGAACTTCCAAGAGACCCAGTACTTC
NA	once	TRBV7-2	TRBJ1-5	CASSLAQGTGNQPQHF	TGTGCCAGCAGCTTAGCTCAAGGGACGGGCAATCAGCCCCAGCATTTT
NA	NA	TRBV2	TRBJ2-1	CASSYLGSYNEQFF	TGTGCCAGCAGTTACCTTGGCAGTTACAATGAGCAGTTCTTC
TRBD1	once	TRBV28	TRBJ1-2	CASRRGQGARYGYTF	TGTGCCAGCAGGAGAGGACAGGGGGCTCGATATGGCTACACCTTC
TRBD2	NA	TRBV11-2	TRBJ2-7	CASSRGLAGGGTYEQYF	TGTGCCAGCAGCCGGGGACTAGCGGGGGGAGGAACCTACGAGCAGTACTTC
NA	once	TRBV6-5	TRBJ2-7	CASSYSAGPGVEQYF	TGTGCCAGCAGTTACTCAGCCGGCCCCGGGGTCGAGCAGTACTTC
NA	NA	TRBV18	TRBJ2-5	CASSPDQVGETQYF	TGTGCCAGCTCACCCGACCAGGTGGGAGAGACCCAGTACTTC
TRBD1	few	TRBV9	TRBJ2-2	CASSGSTGANTGELFF	TGTGCCAGCAGCGGAAGTACAGGGGCGAACACCGGGGAGCTGTTTTTT
NA	NA	TRBV27	TRBJ2-2	CASTSNTGELFF	TGTGCCAGCACCTCGAACACCGGGGAGCTGTTTTTT
NA	NA	TRBV29-1	TRBJ1-1	CSVSYGQSTEAFF	TGCAGCGTTAGCTACGGACAGAGCACTGAAGCTTTCTTT
NA	NA	TRBV18	TRBJ2-7	CASSPISHYEQYF	TGTGCCAGCTCACCAATAAGTCACTACGAGCAGTACTTC
NA	NA	TRBV9	TRBJ2-3	CASNAGGRSTDTQYF	TGTGCCAGCAATGCCGGTGGCAGGTCCACAGATACGCAGTATTTT
TRBD1	NA	TRBV4-1	TRBJ2-1	CASSQVTGVGEQFF	TGCGCCAGCAGCCAAGTAACAGGGGTCGGTGAGCAGTTCTTC
TRBD2	NA	TRBV30	TRBJ2-3	CAWSVLAGRTDTQYF	TGTGCCTGGAGTGTACTAGCGGGGCGCACAGATACGCAGTATTTT
NA	NA	TRBV19	TRBJ2-7	CASRTEGRSYEQYF	TGTGCCAGTAGAACGGAGGGAAGGTCCTACGAGCAGTACTTC
NA	NA	TRBV7-3	TRBJ1-1	CASSVTPGGTEAFF	TGTGCCAGCAGCGTTACACCCGGCGGGACTGAAGCTTTCTTT
NA	NA	TRBV6-6	TRBJ1-2	CASSSDPNYGYTF	TGTGCCAGCAGCTCAGACCCTAACTATGGCTACACCTTC
TRBD2	NA	TRBV4-1	TRBJ2-1	CASSQATSGGAFEQFF	TGCGCCAGCAGCCAAGCAACTAGCGGGGGGGCCTTTGAGCAGTTCTTC
NA	once	TRBV7-2	TRBJ2-1	CASSLQKYNEQFF	TGTGCCAGCAGTTTACAGAAATACAATGAGCAGTTCTTC
NA	once	TRBV9	TRBJ2-5	CASSALGQHQETQYF	TGTGCCAGCAGCGCCTTAGGACAGCACCAAGAGACCCAGTACTTC
NA	NA	TRBV5-5	TRBJ2-7	CASSLGQGTGWGHYEQYF	TGTGCCAGCAGCTTGGGGCAGGGAACCGGTTGGGGCCACTACGAGCAGTACTTC
TRBD1	NA	TRBV4-1	TRBJ2-1	CASSQVPSQRGLSGYEQFF	TGCGCCAGCAGCCAAGTGCCTAGTCAAAGGGGGCTTTCAGGGTACGAGCAGTTCTTC
TRBD1	NA	TRBV5-3	TRBJ1-1	CARSLRDRGTMNTEAFF	TGTGCCAGAAGCCTCCGGGACAGGGGGACAATGAACACTGAAGCTTTCTTT
TRBD1	NA	TRBV10-3	TRBJ1-2	CAISGDGAQGAFYGYTF	TGTGCCATCAGTGGGGACGGGGCACAGGGGGCTTTTTATGGCTACACCTTC
TRBD2	NA	TRBV5-1	TRBJ2-5	CASTYGAGGHQETQYF	TGCGCCAGCACATATGGCGCGGGAGGGCATCAAGAGACCCAGTACTTC
NA	once	TRBV30	TRBJ1-5	CAWSSGGLGQPQHF	TGTGCCTGGAGTTCGGGGGGGCTCGGTCAGCCCCAGCATTTT
NA	once	TRBV18	TRBJ2-2	CASSRLDTNTGELFF	TGTGCCAGCTCACGCCTCGATACGAACACCGGGGAGCTGTTTTTT
NA	NA	TRBV14	TRBJ1-1	CASSQDKGPGKRNTEAFF	TGTGCCAGCAGCCAAGATAAGGGGCCAGGTAAAAGAAACACTGAAGCTTTCTTT
TRBD2	NA	TRBV2	TRBJ2-3	CASSEEAGAGADTQYF	TGTGCCAGCAGTGAAGAGGCGGGAGCGGGGGCAGATACGCAGTATTTT
NA	NA	TRBV29-1	TRBJ1-2	CSVVTTPTNYGYTF	TGCAGCGTTGTTACTACACCTACTAACTATGGCTACACCTTC
NA	NA	TRBV15	TRBJ2-5	CATSRPSGQETQYF	TGTGCCACCAGCAGACCGAGCGGCCAAGAGACCCAGTACTTC
TRBD1	NA	TRBV30	TRBJ2-1	CAWSWDSPRWNEQFF	TGTGCCTGGAGTTGGGACAGCCCCCGGTGGAATGAGCAGTTCTTC
NA	NA	TRBV6-1	TRBJ2-1	CASSDGTGNEQFF	TGTGCCAGCAGCGATGGGACCGGGAATGAGCAGTTCTTC
NA	few	TRBV9	TRBJ2-2	CASSFSLTGELFF	TGTGCCAGCAGCTTCAGCTTAACCGGGGAGCTGTTTTTT
TRBD1	NA	TRBV2	TRBJ2-7	CASSGQGAGEQYF	TGTGCCAGCAGTGGTCAGGGGGCGGGTGAGCAGTACTTC